The next 24 T cell receptor beta chains were all read from a single sample in a study of blood T cell repertoires in COVID-19. The table came from immunoSEQ multiplex PCR; TCRdb's copy has only in-frame clones and leaves some out. The sample contains more than 40,000 clones, 70% to 90% of which appear only once. Sample: peripheral blood. The receptors come from a man aged 50-60 years with active COVID-19.

CDR3 in amino acids: CASSQQVGSSYEQYF. CDR3 nucleotide sequence: TGTGCCAGCAGCCAACAGGTTGGGAGCTCCTACGAGCAGTACTTC. V gene TRBV14 combines with J gene TRBJ2-7, with D possibly TRBD2 on 5 matching bases. V lost 2 bases to trimming and J lost 0 bases, with 11 bases between them. Germline V CDR1 and CDR2: SGHDN, FVKESK. This CDR3 contains 15 residues. The variable domain in full, with the rest retrieved from reference TRBV14 and TRBJ2-7, is EAGVTQFPSHSVIEKGQTVTLRCDPISGHDNLYWYRRVMGKEIKFLLHFVKESKQDESGMPNNRFLAERTGGTYSTLKVQPAELEDSGVYFCASSQQVGSSYEQYFGPGTRLTVT.

This clone was recorded at least ten times. J is TRBJ2-1 and V is TRBV28, with TRBD2 identical over 7 bases. The CDR3 sequence is 13 residues long. V lost 6 bases and J lost 9; bases outside the gene matches: 8. CDR1 is MDHEN and CDR2 is SYDVKM in the germline V gene. CDR3 region: CASRRTSSGEQFF. The CDR3 DNA sequence: TGTGCCAGCAGAAGGACTAGTTCTGGTGAGCAGTTCTTC. The full variable domain, with the rest looked up from reference TRBV28 and TRBJ2-1, is DVKVTQSSRYLVKRTGEKVFLECVQDMDHENMFWYRQDPGLGLRLIYFSYDVKMKEKGDIPEGYSVSREKKERFSLILESASTNQTSMYLCASRRTSSGEQFFGPGTRLTVL.

The V and J genes are TRBV15 and TRBJ2-7; 8 bases line up with TRBD1. V lost 6 bases, J lost 0 bases, and 4 bases stayed unmatched. The length of the CDR3 is 14 residues. The germline CDR1 and CDR2 sequences are LNHNV and YYDKDF (reference sequence). CDR3 DNA: TGTGCCACCAGGGACAGGGCAAGCTCCTACGAGCAGTACTTC. This translates into CATRDRASSYEQYF.

The rearrangement links TRBV2 to TRBJ1-2; the D gene is possibly TRBD1 (5 bases). Germline assignment: CDR1 SNHLY and CDR2 FYNNEI. V lost 7 bases, J lost 8 bases, and 11 bases lay in between. The CDR3 is 11 residues long. The CDR3 loop reads CASKQAGGYTF. The CDR3 DNA reads as TGTGCCAGCAAACAGGCTGGAGGCTACACCTTC.

CDR3 region: CASSLLTSGTGSYQPQHF. CDR3 sequence (DNA): TGCGCCAGCAGCCTCCTAACGTCCGGGACAGGGTCCTATCAGCCCCAGCATTTT. The J gene is TRBJ1-5, the V gene TRBV4-1, with 9 bases that match TRBD1. The CDR3 totals 18 residues. Germline CDR1 reads MGHRA; CDR2 reads YSYEKL. Trimming cost V 4 bases and J 5 bases; bases outside gene matches: 15.

The chain recombines TRBV21-1 with TRBJ2-7; the DNA was not used to check the table's D call, TRBD1. TRBV21-1 is described as a pseudogene. The CDR3 sequence is 15 residues long. CDR3: CASLTGGTFSYEQYF. In DNA form, the CDR3 reads TGTGCCAGCTTGACAGGGGGCACATTCTCCTACGAGCAGTACTTC.

In its sample, this clone was seen once. CDR3: CASSRDSSRGYTF. In DNA, the CDR3 is TGTGCCAGCAGTCGGGACAGTTCGCGCGGCTACACCTTC. The rearrangement links TRBV6-2 or TRBV6-3 to TRBJ1-2, with 7 positions matching TRBD1. V was pared by 5 bases and J by 8 bases, with 8 bases of the junction left unmatched. This CDR3 region has 13 residues. The V gene's germline CDR1 is MNHEY and CDR2 SVGEGT.

The count of this clone is one. This sequence joins TRBV15 and TRBJ2-2; possibly TRBD1 for D (6 bases). V was pared by 1 base and J by 4 bases, with 22 bases between. This CDR3 is built from 19 residues. The germline V gene encodes CDR1 LNHNV and CDR2 YYDKDF (reference sequence). CDR3 sequence (DNA): TGTGCCACCAGCAGAGGTCCTGAACAGGGACGGGTCCTCACCGGGGAGCTGTTTTTT. Encoded protein: CATSRGPEQGRVLTGELFF. The variable domain in full, completed from reference TRBV15 and TRBJ2-2, reads DAMVIQNPRYQVTQFGKPVTLSCSQTLNHNVMYWYQQKSSQAPKLLFHYYDKDFNNEADTPDNFQSRRPNTSFCFLDIRSPGLGDTAMYLCATSRGPEQGRVLTGELFFGEGSRLTVL.

This clone was seen a single time. The genes are TRBV7-6 and TRBJ2-1, with 8 bases aligning to TRBD2. With 4 bases clipped from V and 4 bases from J, the junction kept 6 bases outside the gene matches. CDR1 and CDR2 from the germline V gene are SGHVS and FNYEAQ. CDR3 length: 15 residues. The CDR3 spells CASSWAGGQYNEQFF. DNA for the CDR3: TGTGCCAGCAGCTGGGCGGGGGGCCAGTACAATGAGCAGTTCTTC.

The CDR3 bases are TGTGCCACCAGTGACTCAGACAGGGGCTCCTACAATGAGCAGTTCTTC. Its translation: CATSDSDRGSYNEQFF. V is TRBV24-1 and J is TRBJ2-1; 8 bases agree with TRBD1. Germline V gives CDR1 KGHDR, CDR2 SFDVKD. V lost 4 bases and J lost 0; bases outside the gene matches: 4. This CDR3 has 16 residues.

This clone was seen only a few times. The V and J genes are TRBV9 and TRBJ1-1; TRBD1 agrees at 10 bases. J gave up 3 bases and V 4 bases, and 9 bases lay outside the gene matches. The CDR3 covers 16 residues. CDR1 and CDR2 (germline): SGDLS, YYNGEE. The CDR3 reads CASSPRTGGAYTEAFF. The CDR3 bases are TGTGCCAGCAGCCCTCGGACAGGGGGAGCGTACACTGAAGCTTTCTTT.

The V and J genes are TRBV12-3 or TRBV12-4 and TRBJ1-2; D is unclear. V gave up 6 bases and J gave up 8 bases, with 16 bases separating them. The CDR3 is made up of 13 amino acids. The CDR3 reads CASRPGLSRGYTF. CDR3 coding DNA: TGTGCCAGCAGACCTGGCCTCTCGAGGGGCTACACCTTC.

V and J are TRBV7-2 and TRBJ1-3, with D uncertain. CDR1 and CDR2 (germline): SGHTA, FQGNSA. The CDR3 consists of 12 residues. Trimming shortened V by 0 bases and J by 8 bases, and 5 bases separated the two germline ends. The CDR3 coding sequence is TGTGCCAGCAGCTTAGCAGCGGACACCATATATTTT. Protein: CASSLAADTIYF. Full variable domain (missing parts from reference TRBV7-2 and TRBJ1-3): GAGVSQSPSNKVTEKGKDVELRCDPISGHTALYWYRQSLGQGLEFLIYFQGNSAPDKSGLPSDRFSAERTGGSVSTLTIQRTQQEDSAVYLCASSLAADTIYFGEGSWLTVV.

V and J are TRBV5-8 and TRBJ2-5; a weak D match, TRBD1 (6 bases). V lost 0 bases to trimming and J lost 1 base, with 13 bases between them. The CDR3 is 16 residues long. Germline V gives CDR1 SGHTS, CDR2 YDEGEE. The CDR3 DNA follows: TGTGCCAGCAGCTTGGGGGCAGGGGAATTCCAAGAGACCCAGTACTTC. Translation gives CASSLGAGEFQETQYF.

In nucleotides, the CDR3 is TGTGCCAGCAGCGTAGAAGGACAGGGGGGCAGGGGCTACACCTTC. Amino acid sequence: CASSVEGQGGRGYTF. The V and J genes are TRBV9 and TRBJ1-2; TRBD1 aligns across 10 bases. V dropped 0 bases and J dropped 8; count of bases not matched to a gene: 7. The CDR3 has 15 residues. Germline V lookup: CDR1 SGDLS, CDR2 YYNGEE.

V is TRBV27 and J is TRBJ1-1; 11 nucleotides align to TRBD1. With 4 bases clipped from V and 4 bases from J, the junction kept 14 bases outside the gene matches. Germline CDR1 MNHEY, CDR2 SMNVEV (reference sequence). The CDR3 covers 18 residues. This chain's CDR3 is CASSSRIGTGGGGTEAFF. The CDR3 region has the DNA TGTGCCAGCAGTTCCCGAATCGGGACAGGGGGAGGGGGCACTGAAGCTTTCTTT.

This clone was counted a few times. The CDR3 loop reads CASSWGQELSPLHF. CDR3 nucleotide sequence: TGCGCCAGCAGCTGGGGACAGGAGCTTTCACCCCTCCACTTT. The rearrangement uses TRBV5-1 and TRBJ1-6; 8 bases agree with TRBD1. The CDR3 contains 14 residues. From germline, CDR1 is SGHRS and CDR2 YFSETQ. V lost 3 bases and J lost 9; bases outside the gene matches: 5.

This clone was detected only once. The chain couples TRBV30 to TRBJ2-3; TRBD1 aligns across 7 bases. The V gene end was trimmed by 4 bases and the J gene end by 7 bases; junction bases not matched to a gene: 8. The V gene's germline CDR1 is GTSNPN and CDR2 SVGIG (reference sequence). CDR3 length: 13 residues. In nucleotides, the CDR3 is TGTGCCTGGAAGCAGGGACAGTATTATACGCAGTATTTT. It is translated as CAWKQGQYYTQYF.

V gene TRBV7-2 combines with J gene TRBJ1-4; 7 bases align to TRBD1. Germline lookup yields CDR1 SGHTA and CDR2 FQGNSA. The CDR3 spans 15 residues. Trimming cost V 5 bases and J 8 bases; bases outside gene matches: 11. The CDR3 sequence: CASSRQTTGKEKLFF. The CDR3 DNA reads as TGTGCCAGCAGCCGGCAGACGACAGGGAAGGAAAAACTGTTTTTT.

This clone showed up just a few times. The V call is TRBV6-5, the J call TRBJ2-7, with D perhaps matching TRBD2 (6 bases). Looked up from germline, CDR1 is MNHEY and CDR2 is SVGAGI. This CDR3 contains 14 residues. Trimming cost V 7 bases and J 4 bases, with 17 bases left between them. CDR3 nucleotide sequence: TGTGCCAGCATGAGGGTGCGGGGCCAATACGAGCAGTACTTC. This sequence encodes CASMRVRGQYEQYF.

This chain links TRBV28 with TRBJ1-4, with 8 bases aligning to TRBD1. Germline-derived CDR1 and CDR2 are MDHEN and SYDVKM. V lost 2 bases, J lost 8 bases, and 10 bases stayed unmatched. CDR3 length equals 16 residues. For the CDR3, the DNA is TGTGCCAGCAGTTTACCGACAGGGGCCGGTGGGGAAAAACTGTTTTTT. Its protein product is CASSLPTGAGGEKLFF.

The chain employs TRBV11-3 and TRBJ2-1; D gene unclear. The length of the CDR3 is 16 residues. The V end lost 5 bases, the J end lost 1 base, and 15 bases lay between the germline ends. Germline loops: CDR1 SGHNT, CDR2 YENEEA. Here the CDR3 reads CASSPTSVGSYNEQFF. CDR3 DNA: TGTGCCAGCAGCCCGACATCGGTAGGTTCCTACAATGAGCAGTTCTTC.

The V gene is TRBV6-1, the J gene TRBJ1-5, with D maybe TRBD1 (5 bases). The V end lost 3 bases, the J end lost 0 bases, and 6 bases lay between the germline ends. There are 14 residues in the CDR3. CDR1 MNHNS and CDR2 SASEGT come from the germline V gene. The CDR3 coding sequence is TGTGCCAGCAGTGACGGACATAGCAATCAGCCCCAGCATTTT. Protein product: CASSDGHSNQPQHF.

The rearrangement joins TRBV19 to TRBJ1-4; TRBD1 matches at 8 bases. V dropped 7 bases and J dropped 5; count of bases not matched to a gene: 6. CDR3 length: 14 residues. Germline lookup yields CDR1 LNHDA and CDR2 SQIVND (reference sequence). The CDR3 loop reads CASKPTGVNEKLFF. In DNA form, the CDR3 reads TGTGCCAGTAAGCCGACAGGGGTAAATGAAAAACTGTTTTTT.